The source of this TCR beta chain is a study of blood T cell repertoires in COVID-19 (dated by TCRdb to about 2020). For context, the study as a whole: Collaborator samples came from the United States, Italy and Spain and covered acute and convalescent phases of COVID-19. The material from the prospective study consisted of cDNA or gDNA derived from T cells, B-cell-depleted T cells, or PBMCs. Samples were obtained from the ongoing ImmuneRACE study (first 160 participants) and from 1,200 or so subjects provided by 6 global collaborators. HLA class I and class II types, where available, came from metadata supplied by the sample provider rather than from assay-based typing. The dataset comprised deeply sampled blood TCRbeta repertoires from subjects exposed to, actively infected with, or recovered from COVID-19. A freely available public database, intended as a resource for researchers studying the immune response to SARS-CoV-2, is where the repertoires were released. Nearly every sample came with metadata listing a de-identified subject ID, COVID-19 status, age in years and sex. General study outcomes and caveats: How much clinical and demographic metadata was included differed by source and by participant, and the metadata was provided uncurated.

TCRbeta CDR3 regions were amplified from genomic DNA by means of the immunoSEQ Assay, a bias-controlled multiplex PCR. As for the original processing: Within the assay, amplification of reference gene primers was used to estimate how many nucleated cells each sample contained. To quantify the absolute abundance of each unique TCRbeta CDR3 rearrangement, sequence reads were collapsed and filtered. Productive Simpson clonality was computed per sample as the square root of Simpson's diversity index over productive rearrangements. What TCRdb holds here is the immuneACCESS table cut down to in-frame rearrangements. Part of the clones is not present; checked against another copy, under half of the missing clones reflect an unresolved V gene, and the others are unexplained. The DNA gave D and trimming, while V, J and clone size come from that table. The sample includes about 150,000 clones, with 80% to 90% observed a single time. The ten top clones hold 2.5% to 4% of the sample.

The sample holds one count of this clone. The target of this receptor is not known. The record has no base qualities; no much larger clone is one base away. Collaborating institutions collected whole blood in K2EDTA tubes following their own protocols. For TCRbeta analysis, collaborators shipped samples as frozen whole blood, isolated PBMCs, or DNA extracted from either of those sample types. This clonotype was sampled from a man aged 70-80 years with acute or convalescent COVID-19. Input material: peripheral blood.

The nucleotide sequence is given as TGTGCCAGCAGCTTAGACGGGACTGAGAACAATGAGCAGTTCTTC. The translation is CASSLDGTENNEQFF. The chain couples TRBV11-3 to TRBJ2-1; the D gene is perhaps TRBD2, on 6 matching bases. The CDR3 runs 15 residues from the cysteine to the phenylalanine. Just CDR3 DNA is preserved here, 45 bases in frame from base 1. V and J are truncated by 0 bases and 5 bases respectively, leaving an intervening sequence of 11 bases. Sequences SGHNT (CDR1) and YENEEA (CDR2) are obtained from the germline V gene.